One and the same sample provided the 32 T cell receptor beta chains below, sequenced in a study of shared clonotypes between healthy human individuals. The protocol was immunoSEQ multiplex PCR, while the TCRdb copy is restricted to in-frame clones and leaves out a portion. The sample records about 1.5 million clones, 98% being singletons. The material sequenced was naive CD4+ T cells sorted from blood. Noted subset: CD45RA+ positively selected. The receptors were gathered from a man aged 25 to 45 in good health.

The genes are TRBV5-4 and TRBJ2-7; D uncertain. V lost 4 bases and J 2 bases, leaving 13 bases between the germline ends. CDR1 and CDR2 from the germline V gene are SGHNT and YYREEE (reference sequence). The CDR3 runs 14 residues. CDR3 region: CASSTLGQTYEQYF. The CDR3 DNA reads as TGTGCCAGCAGCACTCTCGGCCAAACCTACGAGCAGTACTTC.

The chain has TRBV25-1 and TRBJ2-3; D tentatively reads TRBD1 or TRBD2 (7 bases each). Between the trimmed V and J ends, which lost 8 bases and 1 base, there was a span of 10 bases. The CDR3 extends over 13 amino acids. CDR1 MGHDK and CDR2 SYGVNS come from the germline V gene. CDR3: CASAGGGTDTQYF. CDR3 nucleotide sequence: TGTGCCAGCGCAGGGGGGGGCACAGATACGCAGTATTTT.

As for this clone: The same CDR3 also results from other DNA sequences found in this sample. The rearrangement uses TRBV28 and TRBJ2-3; 8 bases are a match to TRBD2. CDR1 is MDHEN and CDR2 is SYDVKM in the germline V gene. V dropped 3 bases and J dropped 3; count of bases not matched to a gene: 2. CDR3 length equals 14 residues. CDR3 bases: TGTGCCAGCAGTTTCCCGGGAGGGACAGATACGCAGTATTTT. Amino acid sequence: CASSFPGGTDTQYF.

The chain employs TRBV27 and TRBJ2-1, with TRBD2 matching over 7 bases. Germline lookup yields CDR1 MNHEY and CDR2 SMNVEV (reference sequence). The CDR3 spans 14 residues. The V gene end was trimmed by 2 bases and the J gene end by 7 bases; junction bases not matched to a gene: 5. Here the CDR3 reads CASSLRRGMNEQFF. The CDR3 DNA reads as TGTGCCAGCAGTTTAAGGCGGGGGATGAATGAGCAGTTCTTC.

The chain recombines TRBV28 with TRBJ2-7; D not resolved. V was clipped by 5 bases and J by 7 bases, with 18 bases between them. Germline V gene sequence: CDR1 MDHEN, CDR2 SYDVKM. The CDR3 loop spans 14 amino acids. This chain's CDR3 is CASSPYRLQGEQYF. The CDR3 DNA sequence: TGTGCCAGCAGTCCCTACCGTCTGCAAGGGGAGCAGTACTTC.

V is TRBV7-9 and J is TRBJ1-4; D perhaps matches TRBD1 (5 bases). The CDR3 consists of 17 residues. CDR1 SEHNR and CDR2 FQNEAQ come from the germline V gene (reference sequence). V lost 8 bases to trimming and J lost 5 bases, with 24 bases between them. The DNA of the CDR3 is TGTGCCAGCGGTGGGGGAGTAGCAAACGGGGTAAATGAAAAACTGTTTTTT. It codes for CASGGGVANGVNEKLFF. The full variable domain, rest sourced from reference TRBV7-9 and TRBJ1-4, is DTGVSQNPRHKITKRGQNVTFRCDPISEHNRLYWYRQTLGQGPEFLTYFQNEAQLEKSRLLSDRFSAERPKGSFSTLEIQRTEQGDSAMYLCASGGGVANGVNEKLFFGSGTQLSVL.

This chain uses TRBV19 with TRBJ1-5, with 12 bases identical to TRBD1. V lost 6 bases and J lost 6; bases outside the gene matches: 12. The CDR3 consists of 17 residues. The germline V gene has CDR1 LNHDA and CDR2 SQIVND (reference sequence). For the CDR3, the DNA is TGTGCCAGTAGAGAGGGACAGGGGGCGCCAAAATCTCAGCCCCAGCATTTT. Protein: CASREGQGAPKSQPQHF. The full variable domain, its missing parts supplied by reference TRBV19 and TRBJ1-5, is DGGITQSPKYLFRKEGQNVTLSCEQNLNHDAMYWYRQDPGQGLRLIYYSQIVNDFQKGDIAEGYSVSREKKESFPLTVTSAQKNPTAFYLCASREGQGAPKSQPQHFGDGTRLSIL.

As concerns this clone: At the DNA level, this CDR3 is encoded by other sequences in the same sample as well. The rearrangement links TRBV28 to TRBJ1-1, with 7 bases identical to TRBD1. CDR1 is MDHEN, CDR2 SYDVKM, per germline. This CDR3 spans 13 amino acids. V lost 5 bases to trimming and J lost 1 base; unmatched junction nucleotides: 1. The chain's CDR3 is CASSGTANTEAFF. The CDR3 DNA is TGTGCCAGCAGTGGGACAGCGAACACTGAAGCTTTCTTT.

The chain links TRBV14 to TRBJ2-7, with D perhaps matching TRBD1 (7 bases). V shed 2 bases and J shed 4 bases, with 21 bases lying between them. CDR1 SGHDN and CDR2 FVKESK come from the germline V gene. The CDR3 runs to 17 residues. CDR3 sequence (DNA): TGTGCCAGCAGCCAACATTCGCGGGATGCGGACAGGTACGAGCAGTACTTC. Translation gives CASSQHSRDADRYEQYF.

The rearrangement links TRBV5-1 to TRBJ2-1; 9 positions match TRBD2. V lost 4 bases and J lost 10; bases outside the gene matches: 12. Germline CDR1 SGHRS, CDR2 YFSETQ. This CDR3 spans 15 amino acids. The chain's CDR3 is CASSRMTSGGGEQFF. The CDR3 nucleotides read TGCGCCAGCAGCCGAATGACTAGCGGAGGAGGAGAGCAGTTCTTC.

The chain recombines TRBV2 with TRBJ1-4; no firm D call. The V end was cut by 3 bases, the J end by 8 bases, with 10 bases between. CDR1 and CDR2 from the germline V gene are SNHLY and FYNNEI. CDR3 length: 13 residues. The DNA of the CDR3 is TGTGCCAGCAGTGACCGGGGAAGGGAAAAACTGTTTTTT. Encoded protein: CASSDRGREKLFF.

The chain employs TRBV14 and TRBJ2-7; D gene ambiguous. Per the germline V gene, CDR1 is SGHDN and CDR2 is FVKESK. The CDR3 runs to 16 residues. Trimming removed 4 bases from V and 2 bases from J, with 18 bases in between. CDR3 region: CASSLGLATGTYEQYF. CDR3 nucleotide sequence: TGTGCCAGCAGCCTCGGATTAGCCACTGGTACCTACGAGCAGTACTTC.

V gene TRBV11-2 combines with J gene TRBJ2-1; TRBD2 matches 8 bases. The CDR3 has 15 residues. V lost 2 bases to trimming and J lost 4 bases; unmatched junction nucleotides: 4. Germline values: CDR1 SGHAT, CDR2 FQNNGV. This CDR3 reads CASSLQLADYNEQFF. In DNA form, the CDR3 reads TGTGCCAGCAGCTTACAACTAGCGGATTACAATGAGCAGTTCTTC.

The genes are TRBV27 and TRBJ2-5, with D perhaps TRBD1 (6 bases). Trimming took 7 bases from V and 2 from J, leaving 14 bases between them. CDR1 MNHEY and CDR2 SMNVEV come from the germline V gene (reference sequence). The CDR3 spans 14 residues. DNA for the CDR3: TGTGCCAGCAACGCCCAGGGGCCTCAAGAGACCCAGTACTTC. Residues: CASNAQGPQETQYF.

This clone was counted once. The J gene is TRBJ2-7, the V gene TRBV18; 9 bases line up with TRBD1. The V and J ends lost 0 bases and 3 bases, in that order; junction bases with no gene match: 3. Germline V gives CDR1 KGHSH, CDR2 LQKENI. CDR3 length equals 15 residues. The CDR3 loop reads CASSPPTGQGYEQYF. The DNA for the CDR3 is TGTGCCAGCTCACCACCGACGGGACAGGGCTACGAGCAGTACTTC.

This chain uses TRBV29-1 with TRBJ1-2; TRBD1 matches at 7 bases. This CDR3 has 11 residues. Germline V CDR1 and CDR2: SQVTM, ANQGSEA. The V and J ends lost 4 bases and 8 bases, in that order; junction bases with no gene match: 4. This CDR3 reads CSVGGTAGYTF. The CDR3 coding sequence is TGCAGCGTTGGGGGGACAGCCGGCTACACCTTC.

V usage is TRBV2 and J usage is TRBJ2-6; unclear D gene. Trimming stripped 6 bases from V and 12 bases from J, with 9 bases between. The CDR3 loop spans 11 amino acids. In germline, CDR1 is SNHLY, CDR2 FYNNEI. CDR3 in DNA: TGTGCCAGCAGCGGTGTCCCCGTCCTGACTTTC. This sequence encodes CASSGVPVLTF.

V usage is TRBV28 and J usage is TRBJ2-7; either TRBD1 or TRBD2 may fit D (5 bases each). Trimming stripped 6 bases from V and 3 bases from J, with 21 bases between. CDR3 length: 16 residues. Germline V gene data show CDR1 as MDHEN and CDR2 as SYDVKM. CDR3 in DNA: TGTGCCAGCAGCGGCCCTTACCGAGGGGCGAGCTACGAGCAGTACTTC. This sequence encodes CASSGPYRGASYEQYF.

V gene TRBV7-2 combines with J gene TRBJ1-1, with D possibly being TRBD1 (6 bases). This CDR3 has 14 amino acids. V dropped 4 bases and J dropped 7 bases, with 16 bases sitting between them. The germline gives CDR1 SGHTA, CDR2 FQGNSA. The CDR3: CASSSPPQGREAFF. Written as DNA, the CDR3 is TGTGCCAGCAGCTCCCCACCACAGGGCCGTGAAGCTTTCTTT.

This rearrangement joins TRBV10-2 to TRBJ2-4, with TRBD2 identical over 10 bases. The germline CDR1 and CDR2 sequences are WSHSY and SAAADI. Losses at the gene ends were 6 bases for V and 2 bases for J; bases not matched to a gene: 4. This CDR3 contains 15 residues. The CDR3 bases are TGCGCCAGCAGAGGGACTAGCGCGCCCAAAAACATTCAGTACTTC. Translating it yields CASRGTSAPKNIQYF.

V gene TRBV7-2 combines with J gene TRBJ2-2, with 13 nucleotides matching TRBD2. The CDR3 covers 19 residues. The junction had 9 bases not matched to a gene; V was cut back by 2 bases and J by 3 bases. Germline V gives CDR1 SGHTA, CDR2 FQGNSA. DNA for the CDR3: TGTGCCAGCAGCTTAACGAGACTAGCGGGAGGTGCGGACACCGGGGAGCTGTTTTTT. Amino acids: CASSLTRLAGGADTGELFF.

The V gene is TRBV5-1, the J gene TRBJ1-1, with D perhaps TRBD1 (6 bases). Germline-derived CDR1 and CDR2 are SGHRS and YFSETQ. The V end was cut by 0 bases, the J end by 7 bases, with 10 bases between. CDR3 length equals 13 residues. The CDR3 here is CASSLGYRDEAFF. CDR3 DNA sequence: TGCGCCAGCAGCTTGGGGTACAGGGATGAAGCTTTCTTT.

The chain employs TRBV21-1 and TRBJ2-3; the DNA was not compared with TRBD2, the D call given in the table. TRBV21-1 constitutes a pseudogene. This CDR3 comprises 14 residues. CDR3 loop: CASSMTEATDTQYF. CDR3 sequence (DNA): TGTGCCAGCAGTATGACTGAGGCCACAGATACGCAGTATTTT.

CDR3 amino acids: CASSLNQGRGEKLFF. CDR3 nucleotide sequence: TGCGCCAGCAGCCTCAATCAGGGGCGAGGTGAAAAACTGTTTTTT. This chain links TRBV5-1 with TRBJ1-4, with D perhaps matching TRBD1 (6 bases). CDR3 length equals 15 residues. Trimming removed 4 bases from V and 7 bases from J, with 17 bases in between. CDR1 is SGHRS and CDR2 is YFSETQ in the germline V gene.

The CDR3 region is CASSSWTLGDGYTF. Written as DNA, the CDR3 is TGTGCCAGCAGCTCCTGGACCCTGGGCGATGGCTACACCTTC. The chain links TRBV7-9 to TRBJ1-2; D gene ambiguous. The CDR3 runs to 14 residues. The V and J ends lost 4 bases and 6 bases respectively, with 15 bases between them. The germline V gene encodes CDR1 SEHNR and CDR2 FQNEAQ (reference sequence).

The V and J genes are TRBV10-3 and TRBJ1-4; D remains unclear. Germline V CDR1 and CDR2: ENHRY, SYGVKD. The length of the CDR3 is 17 residues. V dropped 3 bases and J dropped 1 base, with 15 bases sitting between them. The CDR3 sequence: CAISETTMRVTNEKLFF. The CDR3 DNA follows: TGTGCCATCAGTGAAACGACCATGCGTGTAACTAATGAAAAACTGTTTTTT.

This chain connects TRBV5-5 to TRBJ2-1; D gene unclear. The V gene lost 4 bases and the J gene lost 8 bases, with 7 bases spanning the gap. Germline CDR1 and CDR2: SGHKS and YYEKEE (reference sequence). CDR3 size: 11 residues. CDR3 coding DNA: TGTGCCAGCAGCGGAGAGGATGAGCAGTTCTTC. Translation: CASSGEDEQFF.

The rearrangement joins TRBV6-1 to TRBJ1-2; D is unresolved. V lost 7 bases to trimming and J lost 8 bases, with 14 bases between them. Germline-derived CDR1 and CDR2 are MNHNS and SASEGT. The CDR3 is 12 residues long. CDR3 bases: TGTGCCAGCACCTCCCTCGGCCGGGGCTACACCTTC. It encodes CASTSLGRGYTF.

V usage is TRBV6-1 and J usage is TRBJ2-1; no definite D call. Germline V gene lookup returns CDR1 MNHNS and CDR2 SASEGT. Trimming took 3 bases from V and 6 from J, leaving 15 bases between them. The CDR3 has 15 residues. CDR3 amino acids: CASSDGPLRINEQFF. CDR3 DNA sequence: TGTGCCAGCAGTGATGGGCCCCTGCGTATCAATGAGCAGTTCTTC.

The genes are TRBV25-1 and TRBJ2-1; TRBD2 matches at 10 bases. CDR1 is MGHDK and CDR2 is SYGVNS in the germline V gene. The CDR3 sequence is 15 residues long. Trimming cost V 10 bases and J 5 bases; bases outside gene matches: 11. CDR3 nucleotide sequence: TGTGCCACCAGGACTAGCGGTATGGGAGACAATGAGCAGTTCTTC. Protein sequence: CATRTSGMGDNEQFF.

The chain employs TRBV29-1 and TRBJ2-2, with D unresolved. This CDR3 region has 14 residues. Trimming shortened V by 5 bases and J by 1 base, and 11 bases separated the two germline ends. Germline V CDR1 and CDR2: SQVTM, ANQGSEA. The CDR3 is CSVLRALNTGELFF. The CDR3 DNA is TGCAGCGTTCTTCGGGCTCTGAACACCGGGGAGCTGTTTTTT.

The chain combines TRBV5-1 with TRBJ2-3; 7 nucleotides align to TRBD2. With V trimmed by 0 bases and J by 6 bases, 7 bases remained unmatched. The germline CDR1 and CDR2 sequences are SGHRS and YFSETQ. The CDR3 runs 15 residues. CDR3 DNA sequence: TGCGCCAGCAGCTTGGGCGGGAGCGGGGTGGATACGCAGTATTTT. Translating it yields CASSLGGSGVDTQYF.